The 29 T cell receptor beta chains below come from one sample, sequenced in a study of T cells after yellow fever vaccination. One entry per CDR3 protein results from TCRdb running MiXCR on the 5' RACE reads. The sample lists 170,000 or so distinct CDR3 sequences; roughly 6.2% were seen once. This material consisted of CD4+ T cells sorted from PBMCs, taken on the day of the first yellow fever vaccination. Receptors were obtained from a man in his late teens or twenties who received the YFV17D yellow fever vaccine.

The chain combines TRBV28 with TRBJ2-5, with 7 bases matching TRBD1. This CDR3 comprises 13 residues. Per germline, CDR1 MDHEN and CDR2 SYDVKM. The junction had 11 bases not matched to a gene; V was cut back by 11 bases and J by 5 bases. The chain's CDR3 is CAGAVGGGETQYF. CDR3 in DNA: TGTGCCGGAGCAGTAGGGGGCGGGGAGACCCAGTACTTC.

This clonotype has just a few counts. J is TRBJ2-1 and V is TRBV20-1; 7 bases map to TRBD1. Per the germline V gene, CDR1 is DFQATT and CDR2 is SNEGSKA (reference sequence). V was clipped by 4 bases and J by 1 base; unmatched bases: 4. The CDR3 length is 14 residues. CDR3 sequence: CSATGTASYNEQFF. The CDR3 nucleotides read TGCAGTGCTACCGGGACAGCATCCTACAATGAGCAGTTCTTC.

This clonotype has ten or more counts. This chain's CDR3 is CASSLGGTAYGYTF. The CDR3 bases are TGTGCCAGCAGTTTAGGAGGGACAGCCTATGGCTACACCTTC. The V gene is TRBV28, the J gene TRBJ1-2; the match to TRBD1 covers 7 bases. J lost 4 bases, V lost 2 bases, and 4 bases had no gene match. CDR1 and CDR2 (germline): MDHEN, SYDVKM. The CDR3 has 14 residues.

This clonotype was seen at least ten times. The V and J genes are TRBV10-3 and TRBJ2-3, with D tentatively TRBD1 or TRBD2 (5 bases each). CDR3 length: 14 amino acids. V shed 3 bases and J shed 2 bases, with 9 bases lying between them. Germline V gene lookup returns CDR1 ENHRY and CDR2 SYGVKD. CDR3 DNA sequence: TGTGCCATCAGTGAATGGGGGTACACAGATACGCAGTATTTT. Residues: CAISEWGYTDTQYF.

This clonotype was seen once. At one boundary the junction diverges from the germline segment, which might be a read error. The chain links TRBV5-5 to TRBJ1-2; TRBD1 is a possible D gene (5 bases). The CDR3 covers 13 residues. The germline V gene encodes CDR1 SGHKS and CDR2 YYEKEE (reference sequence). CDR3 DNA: TGTGCCATCAGCTCTGGGGACCGCATTTATTCACACTTC. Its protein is CAISSGDRIYSHF.

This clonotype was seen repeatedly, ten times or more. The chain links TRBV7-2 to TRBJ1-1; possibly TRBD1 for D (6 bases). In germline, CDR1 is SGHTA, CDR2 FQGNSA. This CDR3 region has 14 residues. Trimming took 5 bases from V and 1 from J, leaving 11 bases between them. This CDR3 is CASSKGQWNTEAFF. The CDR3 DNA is TGTGCCAGCAGCAAGGGACAATGGAACACTGAAGCTTTCTTT.

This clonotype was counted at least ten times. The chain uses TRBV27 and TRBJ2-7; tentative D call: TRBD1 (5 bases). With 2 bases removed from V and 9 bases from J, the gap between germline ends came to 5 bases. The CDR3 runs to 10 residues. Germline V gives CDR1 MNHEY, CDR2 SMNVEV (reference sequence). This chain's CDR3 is CASSLQGQYV. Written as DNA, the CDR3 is TGTGCCAGCAGTTTACAGGGGCAGTACGTC.

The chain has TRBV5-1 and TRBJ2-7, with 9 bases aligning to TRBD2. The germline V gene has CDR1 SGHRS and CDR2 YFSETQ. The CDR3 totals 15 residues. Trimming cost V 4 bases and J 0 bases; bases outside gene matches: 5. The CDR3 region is CASSPQAGGSYEQYF. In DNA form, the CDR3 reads TGCGCCAGCAGCCCCCAAGCGGGGGGCTCCTACGAGCAGTACTTC. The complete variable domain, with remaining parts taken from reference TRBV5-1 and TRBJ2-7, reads KAGVTQTPRYLIKTRGQQVTLSCSPISGHRSVSWYQQTPGQGLQFLFEYFSETQRNKGNFPGRFSGRQFSNSRSEMNVSTLELGDSALYLCASSPQAGGSYEQYFGPGTRLTVT.

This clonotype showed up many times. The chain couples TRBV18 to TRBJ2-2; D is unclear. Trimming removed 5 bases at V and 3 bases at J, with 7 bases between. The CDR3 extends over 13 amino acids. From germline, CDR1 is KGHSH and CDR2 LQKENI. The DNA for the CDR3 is TGTGCCAGCTCAACCAGCTACACCGGGGAGCTGTTTTTT. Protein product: CASSTSYTGELFF. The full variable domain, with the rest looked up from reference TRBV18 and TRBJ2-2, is NAGVMQNPRHLVRRRGQEARLRCSPMKGHSHVYWYRQLPEEGLKFMVYLQKENIIDESGMPKERFSAEFPKEGPSILRIQQVVRGDSAAYFCASSTSYTGELFFGEGSRLTVL.

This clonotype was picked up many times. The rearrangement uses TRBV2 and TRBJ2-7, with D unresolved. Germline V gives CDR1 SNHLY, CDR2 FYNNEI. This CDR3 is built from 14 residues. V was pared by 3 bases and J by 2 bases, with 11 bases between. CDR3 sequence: CASSERPLTYEQYF. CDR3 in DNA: TGTGCCAGCAGTGAGAGGCCGCTTACCTACGAGCAGTACTTC.

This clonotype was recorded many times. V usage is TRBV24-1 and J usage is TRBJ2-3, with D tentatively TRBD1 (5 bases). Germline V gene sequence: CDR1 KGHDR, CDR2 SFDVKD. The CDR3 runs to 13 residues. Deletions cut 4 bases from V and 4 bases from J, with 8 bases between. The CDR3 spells CATSEQGADTQYF. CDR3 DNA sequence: TGTGCCACCAGTGAGCAGGGTGCAGATACGCAGTATTTT.

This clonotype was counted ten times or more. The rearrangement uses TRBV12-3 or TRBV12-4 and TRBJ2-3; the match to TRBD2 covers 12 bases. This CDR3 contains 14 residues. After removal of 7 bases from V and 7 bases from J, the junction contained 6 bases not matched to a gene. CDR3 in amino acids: CASTPSGGAYTQYF. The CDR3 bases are TGTGCCAGCACCCCTAGCGGGGGGGCGTATACGCAGTATTTT.

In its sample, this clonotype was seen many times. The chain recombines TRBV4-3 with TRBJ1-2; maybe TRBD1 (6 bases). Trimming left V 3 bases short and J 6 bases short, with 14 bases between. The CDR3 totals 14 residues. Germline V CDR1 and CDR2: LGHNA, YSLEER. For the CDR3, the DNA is TGCGCCAGCAGCCAGGGGGCCAGCTCCCATGGCTACACCTTC. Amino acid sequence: CASSQGASSHGYTF.

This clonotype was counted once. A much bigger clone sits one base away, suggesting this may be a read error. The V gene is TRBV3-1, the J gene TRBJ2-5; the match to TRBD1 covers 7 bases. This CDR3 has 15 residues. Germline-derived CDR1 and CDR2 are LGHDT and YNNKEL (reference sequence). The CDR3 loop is CATSRAPGQQETQYF. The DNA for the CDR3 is TGTGCCACCAGCCGTGCACCGGGACAGCAAGAGACCCAGTACTTC.

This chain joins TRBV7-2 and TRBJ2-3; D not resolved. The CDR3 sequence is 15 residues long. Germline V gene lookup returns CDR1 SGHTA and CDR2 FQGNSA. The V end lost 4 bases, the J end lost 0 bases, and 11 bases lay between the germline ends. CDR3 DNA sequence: TGTGCCAGCAGCTCCTACGGCACTAGCACAGATACGCAGTATTTT. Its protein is CASSSYGTSTDTQYF.

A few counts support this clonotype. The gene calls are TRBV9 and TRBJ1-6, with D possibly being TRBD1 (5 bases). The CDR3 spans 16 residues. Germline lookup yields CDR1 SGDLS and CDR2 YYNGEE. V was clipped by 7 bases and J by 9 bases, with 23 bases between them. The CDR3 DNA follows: TGTGCCAGCGGAAGATACCGGGACGGGAAAGGTTCACCCCTCCACTTT. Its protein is CASGRYRDGKGSPLHF.

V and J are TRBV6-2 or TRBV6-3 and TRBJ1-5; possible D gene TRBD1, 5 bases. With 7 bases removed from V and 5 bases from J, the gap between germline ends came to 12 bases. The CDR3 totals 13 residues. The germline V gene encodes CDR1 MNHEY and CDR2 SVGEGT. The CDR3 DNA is TGTGCCAGCACCCGGGACGGTTATCAGCCCCAGCATTTT. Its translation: CASTRDGYQPQHF.

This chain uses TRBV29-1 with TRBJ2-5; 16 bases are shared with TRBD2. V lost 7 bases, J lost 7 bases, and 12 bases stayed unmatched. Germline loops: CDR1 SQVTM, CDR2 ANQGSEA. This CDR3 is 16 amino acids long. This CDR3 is CSAPGLAGGGAGTQYF. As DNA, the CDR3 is TGCAGCGCACCGGGACTAGCGGGGGGGGGCGCCGGGACCCAGTACTTC.

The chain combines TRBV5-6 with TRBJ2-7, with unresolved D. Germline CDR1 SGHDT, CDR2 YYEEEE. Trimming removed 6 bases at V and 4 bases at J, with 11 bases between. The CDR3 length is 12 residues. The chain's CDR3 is CASTLQGYEQYF. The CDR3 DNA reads TGTGCCAGCACCCTACAAGGTTACGAGCAGTACTTC.

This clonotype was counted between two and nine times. This chain's CDR3 is CACQGGLLNIQYF. In DNA, the CDR3 is TGTGCCTGCCAGGGAGGGTTACTGAACATTCAGTACTTC. The chain uses TRBV30 and TRBJ2-4; 7 positions agree with TRBD2. In germline, CDR1 is GTSNPN, CDR2 SVGIG (reference sequence). The CDR3 length is 13 residues. J gave up 7 bases and V 6 bases, and 9 bases lay outside the gene matches.

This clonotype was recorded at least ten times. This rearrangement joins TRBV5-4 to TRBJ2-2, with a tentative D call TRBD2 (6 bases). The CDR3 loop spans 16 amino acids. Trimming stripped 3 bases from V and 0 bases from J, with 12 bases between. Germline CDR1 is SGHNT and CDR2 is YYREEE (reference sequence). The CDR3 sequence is CASSSRGLANTGELFF. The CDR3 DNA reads TGTGCCAGCAGCTCCCGGGGGTTGGCGAACACCGGGGAGCTGTTTTTT.

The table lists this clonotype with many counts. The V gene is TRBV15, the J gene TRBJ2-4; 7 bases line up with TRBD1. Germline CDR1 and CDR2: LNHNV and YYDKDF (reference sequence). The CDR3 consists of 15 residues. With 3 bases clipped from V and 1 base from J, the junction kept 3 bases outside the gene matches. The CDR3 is CATSRVQGAKNIQYF. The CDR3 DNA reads TGTGCCACCAGCAGGGTACAGGGGGCCAAAAACATTCAGTACTTC.

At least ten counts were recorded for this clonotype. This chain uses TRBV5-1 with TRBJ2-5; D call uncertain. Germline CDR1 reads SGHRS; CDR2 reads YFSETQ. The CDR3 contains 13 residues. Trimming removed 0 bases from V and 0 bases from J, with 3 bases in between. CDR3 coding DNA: TGCGCCAGCAGCTTGGAACACCAAGAGACCCAGTACTTC. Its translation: CASSLEHQETQYF.

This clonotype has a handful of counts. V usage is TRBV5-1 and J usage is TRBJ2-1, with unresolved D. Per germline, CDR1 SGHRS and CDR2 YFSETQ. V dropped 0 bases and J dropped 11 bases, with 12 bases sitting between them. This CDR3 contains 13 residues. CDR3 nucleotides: TGCGCCAGCAGCTTGGGCCCGAAAGAGAAGCAGTTCTTC. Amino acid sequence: CASSLGPKEKQFF.

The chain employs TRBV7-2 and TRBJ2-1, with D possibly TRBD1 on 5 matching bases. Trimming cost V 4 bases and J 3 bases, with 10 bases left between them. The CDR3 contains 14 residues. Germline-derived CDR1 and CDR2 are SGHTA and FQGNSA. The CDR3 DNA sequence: TGTGCCAGCAGCTCTATTGACAGCTACAATGAGCAGTTCTTC. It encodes CASSSIDSYNEQFF. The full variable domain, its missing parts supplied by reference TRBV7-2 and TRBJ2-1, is GAGVSQSPSNKVTEKGKDVELRCDPISGHTALYWYRQSLGQGLEFLIYFQGNSAPDKSGLPSDRFSAERTGGSVSTLTIQRTQQEDSAVYLCASSSIDSYNEQFFGPGTRLTVL.

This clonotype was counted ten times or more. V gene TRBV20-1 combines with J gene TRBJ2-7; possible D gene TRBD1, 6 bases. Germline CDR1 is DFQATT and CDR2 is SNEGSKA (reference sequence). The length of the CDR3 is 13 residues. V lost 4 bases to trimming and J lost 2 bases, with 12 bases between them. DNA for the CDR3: TGCAGTGCTACAGCACAGGGCCCCTACGAGCAGTACGTC. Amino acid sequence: CSATAQGPYEQYV.

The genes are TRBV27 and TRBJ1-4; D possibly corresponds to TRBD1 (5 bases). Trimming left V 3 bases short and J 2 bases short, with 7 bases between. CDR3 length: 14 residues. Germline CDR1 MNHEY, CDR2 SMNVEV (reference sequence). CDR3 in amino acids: CASSLGLTNEKLFF. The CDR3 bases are TGTGCCAGCAGTTTGGGACTGACTAATGAAAAACTGTTTTTT.

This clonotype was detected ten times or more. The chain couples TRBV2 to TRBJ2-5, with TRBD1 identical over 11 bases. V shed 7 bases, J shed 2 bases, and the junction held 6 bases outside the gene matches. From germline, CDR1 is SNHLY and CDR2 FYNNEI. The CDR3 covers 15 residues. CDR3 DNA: TGTGCCAGCAACGGACAGGGGGCCGCTCAAGAGACCCAGTACTTC. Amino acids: CASNGQGAAQETQYF.

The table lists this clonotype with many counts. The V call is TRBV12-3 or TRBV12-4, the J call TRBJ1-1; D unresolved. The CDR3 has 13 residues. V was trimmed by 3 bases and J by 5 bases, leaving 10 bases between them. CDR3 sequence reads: CASSFGVGTEAFF. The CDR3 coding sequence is TGTGCCAGCAGTTTTGGGGTTGGGACTGAAGCTTTCTTT.